Each of the 17 T cell receptor beta chains below was sequenced from the same sample in a study of technical replicates of blood from a handful of donors. Some clones are missing from TCRdb's copy, which holds only in-frame ones; the method was immunoSEQ multiplex PCR. The sample lists under 85,000 clones, around 96% occurring once. The sequencing input was T cells isolated from PBMCs. The receptors come from a human donor in good health.

The chain combines TRBV27 with TRBJ1-1, with 7 nucleotides matching TRBD1. This CDR3 contains 12 residues. The V segment lost 6 bases and the J segment 5 bases; nucleotides outside the gene matches: 3. Looked up from germline, CDR1 is MNHEY and CDR2 is SMNVEV (reference sequence). CDR3 DNA sequence: TGTGCCAGCAGGGAGGGGGCTACTGAAGCTTTCTTT. Its protein product is CASREGATEAFF.

The chain employs TRBV30 and TRBJ2-1; TRBD2 matches 7 bases. The V segment lost 4 bases and the J segment 10 bases; nucleotides outside the gene matches: 22. There are 17 residues in the CDR3. The germline V gene has CDR1 GTSNPN and CDR2 SVGIG (reference sequence). The CDR3 DNA reads TGTGCCTGGATTCCCCATCTAACCAGGACTAGGAATAAAGAGCAGTTCTTC. Translated: CAWIPHLTRTRNKEQFF.

This chain links TRBV5-1 with TRBJ2-7, with 11 bases aligning to TRBD2. Germline trimming cut 7 bases from V and 1 base from J; bases unmatched to any gene: 1. Germline assignment: CDR1 SGHRS and CDR2 YFSETQ. CDR3 size: 13 residues. CDR3 loop: CASGLAGSYEQYF. CDR3 nucleotide sequence: TGCGCCAGCGGACTAGCGGGTTCCTACGAGCAGTACTTC.

This clone appeared once. Here the CDR3 DNA reads TGCGCCAGCAGCTTGTCAGGGCCTGAAGCTTTCTTT. This encodes CASSLSGPEAFF. The chain carries TRBV5-1 and TRBJ1-1, with D possibly matching TRBD1 (5 bases). The V and J ends lost 1 base and 6 bases respectively, with 7 bases between them. Germline-derived CDR1 and CDR2 are SGHRS and YFSETQ. The CDR3 contains 12 residues.

V gene TRBV7-9 combines with J gene TRBJ2-1; weak D call: TRBD2 (5 bases). Trimming took 3 bases from V and 1 from J, leaving 13 bases between them. CDR3 length: 16 residues. Germline V CDR1 and CDR2: SEHNR, FQNEAQ (reference sequence). The CDR3 spells CASSFEGALSYNEQFF. Here the CDR3 DNA reads TGTGCCAGCAGCTTTGAGGGAGCTCTTTCCTACAATGAGCAGTTCTTC.

This chain uses TRBV10-3 with TRBJ1-2; 9 bases are shared with TRBD1. Germline V lookup: CDR1 ENHRY, CDR2 SYGVKD. V was pared by 6 bases and J by 6 bases, with 5 bases of the junction left unmatched. The CDR3 covers 13 residues. The CDR3 sequence is CAIRSDRGHGYTF. The CDR3 DNA follows: TGTGCCATCAGATCGGACAGGGGCCATGGCTACACCTTC.

V usage is TRBV11-3 and J usage is TRBJ2-1; D is unresolved. CDR1 is SGHNT, CDR2 YENEEA, per germline. V was pared by 5 bases and J by 5 bases, with 10 bases between. The CDR3 totals 13 residues. The CDR3 loop is CASSLSSNNEQFF. CDR3 nucleotide sequence: TGTGCCAGCAGCCTAAGCTCAAACAATGAGCAGTTCTTC.

The CDR3 region has the DNA TGTGCCTGGAGTGTTGGCACCTACACTGAAGCTTTCTTT. It encodes CAWSVGTYTEAFF. V gene TRBV30 combines with J gene TRBJ1-1; D is uncertain. Germline CDR1 is GTSNPN and CDR2 is SVGIG (reference sequence). The CDR3 runs to 13 residues. The V end lost 0 bases, the J end lost 3 bases, and 8 bases lay between the germline ends.

This chain uses TRBV6-5 with TRBJ1-1, with D perhaps TRBD1 (5 bases). V was trimmed by 1 base and J by 4 bases, leaving 16 bases between them. Germline lookup yields CDR1 MNHEY and CDR2 SVGAGI. The CDR3 runs 16 residues. As DNA, the CDR3 is TGTGCCAGCAGTTACTACGCAGGGATGGGTGGCACTGAAGCTTTCTTT. This sequence encodes CASSYYAGMGGTEAFF.

The gene calls are TRBV7-9 and TRBJ2-7, with 7 bases identical to TRBD1. Germline trimming cut 4 bases from V and 0 bases from J; bases unmatched to any gene: 6. The CDR3 extends over 15 amino acids. Germline assignment: CDR1 SEHNR and CDR2 FQNEAQ (reference sequence). The CDR3 DNA follows: TGTGCCAGCAGCTCGACAGGGTCGGTCTCCTACGAGCAGTACTTC. Translation gives CASSSTGSVSYEQYF.

This clone is judged medium-sized. The genes are TRBV9 and TRBJ2-2, with 11 bases matching TRBD2. V lost 3 bases and J lost 2; bases outside the gene matches: 0. CDR1 is SGDLS, CDR2 YYNGEE, per germline. The CDR3 length is 15 residues. The CDR3 sequence: CASSGLAGNTGELFF. As DNA, the CDR3 is TGTGCCAGCAGCGGACTAGCGGGAAACACCGGGGAGCTGTTTTTT.

The V call is TRBV19, the J call TRBJ2-1; 8 bases fit TRBD2. Germline V gene sequence: CDR1 LNHDA, CDR2 SQIVND (reference sequence). The CDR3 totals 14 residues. The V and J ends lost 8 bases and 0 bases, in that order; junction bases with no gene match: 3. CDR3 amino acids: CASVSGSSYNEQFF. As DNA, the CDR3 is TGTGCCAGTGTAAGCGGGAGCTCCTACAATGAGCAGTTCTTC. The full variable domain, completed using reference TRBV19 and TRBJ2-1, is DGGITQSPKYLFRKEGQNVTLSCEQNLNHDAMYWYRQDPGQGLRLIYYSQIVNDFQKGDIAEGYSVSREKKESFPLTVTSAQKNPTAFYLCASVSGSSYNEQFFGPGTRLTVL.

The chain links TRBV4-3 to TRBJ2-7; maybe TRBD1 (6 bases). CDR1 is LGHNA, CDR2 YSLEER, per germline. The CDR3 covers 15 residues. Trimming removed 4 bases from V and 2 bases from J, with 15 bases in between. The CDR3 DNA reads as TGCGCCAGCAGCCCTGAACAGGGTTTAACCTACGAGCAGTACTTC. This encodes CASSPEQGLTYEQYF.

The chain couples TRBV30 to TRBJ1-3; D ambiguous. V gave up 0 bases and J gave up 0 bases, with 9 bases separating them. Germline CDR1 reads GTSNPN; CDR2 reads SVGIG (reference sequence). The CDR3 spans 15 residues. The CDR3, as DNA: TGTGCCTGGAGTGTAACTCATTACTCTGGAAACACCATATATTTT. Amino acids: CAWSVTHYSGNTIYF.

The chain links TRBV7-2 to TRBJ2-3; TRBD2 agrees at 8 bases. This CDR3 is built from 16 residues. CDR1 is SGHTA, CDR2 FQGNSA, per germline. Trimming at V came to 5 bases and at J to 2 bases, leaving 9 bases not matched to a gene. The CDR3 region has the DNA TGTGCCAGCAGCCCGACTAGCGAGACTAACACAGATACGCAGTATTTT. Residues: CASSPTSETNTDTQYF.

V is TRBV9 and J is TRBJ2-2, with 9 bases lining up with TRBD2. CDR3 length: 17 residues. The germline CDR1 and CDR2 sequences are SGDLS and YYNGEE. J gave up 4 bases and V 2 bases, and 9 bases lay outside the gene matches. The CDR3 reads CASSVLAGSRVTGELFF. The DNA for the CDR3 is TGTGCCAGCAGCGTTCTAGCGGGATCAAGGGTCACCGGGGAGCTGTTTTTT. Full variable domain (rest looked up from reference TRBV9 and TRBJ2-2): DSGVTQTPKHLITATGQRVTLRCSPRSGDLSVYWYQQSLDQGLQFLIQYYNGEERAKGNILERFSAQQFPDLHSELNLSSLELGDSALYFCASSVLAGSRVTGELFFGEGSRLTVL.

The chain is built from TRBV4-3 and TRBJ2-4; 7 nucleotides align to TRBD2. The CDR3 spans 15 residues. From germline, CDR1 is LGHNA and CDR2 YSLEER. V gave up 2 bases and J gave up 7 bases; unmatched junction bases: 8. CDR3 nucleotides: TGCGCCAGCAGCCAACGGTCTAGCGGTCCGAACATTCAGTACTTC. Translating gives CASSQRSSGPNIQYF.